Below are 29 T cell receptor beta chains sequenced from a single sample in a study of beta chain features in type 1 diabetes (dated by TCRdb to 2016 to 2019). The receptor library was made with the immunoSEQ multiplex PCR assay. The entire amount of isolated RNA was reverse transcribed using the High Capacity cDNA Reverse Transcription Kit, so the sequenced TCRB transcripts were expressed ones. The clones in this table, taken by TCRdb from immuneACCESS, are in-frame only. Not every clone is retained; where verified, under half of the shortfall comes from an unresolved V gene, and the cause of the rest is unknown. For this sample there are fewer than 150,000 clones; around 7% appear just once. Clones ranked in the top ten supply around 1.5% of the sample. Specimen: central memory CD4+ T cells from blood. Source of these receptors: a woman aged 30 to 39 in good health.

The table lists this clone with a few counts. V and J are TRBV5-1 and TRBJ2-3; 8 bases match TRBD2. Germline-derived CDR1 and CDR2 are SGHRS and YFSETQ. The CDR3 runs 15 residues. J gave up 4 bases and V 4 bases, and 8 bases lay outside the gene matches. CDR3 region: CASSELAGGADTQYF. In DNA form, the CDR3 reads TGCGCCAGCAGCGAGCTAGCGGGTGGGGCAGATACGCAGTATTTT.

The chain links TRBV19 to TRBJ2-7; D may be TRBD1 (6 bases). The V and J ends lost 5 bases and 1 base respectively, with 12 bases between them. The CDR3 loop spans 14 amino acids. The V gene's germline CDR1 is LNHDA and CDR2 SQIVND (reference sequence). The CDR3, as DNA: TGTGCCAGTAGTGTACAGGGAGATTCCTACGAGCAGTACTTC. Its translation: CASSVQGDSYEQYF.

Many counts were recorded for this clone. CDR3 nucleotides: TGTGCCTGGGCAGGGAATGGGGCCAACGTCCTGACTTTC. It translates to CAWAGNGANVLTF. V and J are TRBV30 and TRBJ2-6; a possible D gene is TRBD1 (5 bases). CDR1 GTSNPN and CDR2 SVGIG come from the germline V gene (reference sequence). V gave up 5 bases and J gave up 3 bases, with 8 bases separating them. There are 13 residues in the CDR3.

The J gene is TRBJ2-3, the V gene TRBV18, with 9 bases matching TRBD1. CDR1 is KGHSH, CDR2 LQKENI, per germline. The J segment lost 3 bases and the V segment lost 3 bases, leaving 7 bases of the junction unmatched. The CDR3 has 16 residues. CDR3 in amino acids: CASSPQGQGLTDTQYF. Written as DNA, the CDR3 is TGTGCCAGCTCACCCCAAGGACAGGGGTTGACAGATACGCAGTATTTT. Looking up the rest from reference TRBV18 and TRBJ2-3 gives the full variable domain: NAGVMQNPRHLVRRRGQEARLRCSPMKGHSHVYWYRQLPEEGLKFMVYLQKENIIDESGMPKERFSAEFPKEGPSILRIQQVVRGDSAAYFCASSPQGQGLTDTQYFGPGTRLTVL.

This clone was detected a few times. V and J are TRBV7-2 and TRBJ2-7, with D perhaps TRBD2 (5 bases). This CDR3 has 15 residues. V was cut by 1 base and J by 4 bases, with 14 bases left in between. The germline V gene has CDR1 SGHTA and CDR2 FQGNSA. As DNA, the CDR3 is TGTGCCAGCAGCTTAGTAGGAGACACGGGGTACGAGCAGTACTTC. This encodes CASSLVGDTGYEQYF.

This clone was observed at least ten times. Distinct nucleotide sequences in the sample also encode this CDR3. The chain carries TRBV18 and TRBJ2-3; 7 positions agree with TRBD1. CDR3 length: 15 amino acids. The junction had 2 bases not matched to a gene; V was cut back by 2 bases and J by 0 bases. Germline assignment: CDR1 KGHSH and CDR2 LQKENI. The CDR3 region has the DNA TGTGCCAGCTCACCATCGACAGGGAGCACAGATACGCAGTATTTT. It codes for CASSPSTGSTDTQYF.

This chain links TRBV28 with TRBJ1-1; D is uncertain. The ends were cut back, 5 bases at V and 9 bases at J, with 13 bases in the middle. The CDR3 contains 12 residues. Germline-derived CDR1 and CDR2 are MDHEN and SYDVKM. CDR3 nucleotides: TGTGCCAGCAGTCTTCGGCGGCTTAAAGCTTTCTTT. This gives the protein CASSLRRLKAFF.

This rearrangement joins TRBV19 to TRBJ2-1; 8 bases are a match to TRBD2. V trimming: 0 bases; J trimming: 16 bases; junction bases outside the gene matches: 8. Germline V gene lookup returns CDR1 LNHDA and CDR2 SQIVND (reference sequence). The CDR3 has 13 amino acids. CDR3: CASSIDLSGGPFF. DNA of the CDR3: TGTGCCAGTAGTATAGATCTATCGGGAGGGCCTTTCTTC. The whole variable domain, filled in from reference TRBV19 and TRBJ2-1, reads DGGITQSPKYLFRKEGQNVTLSCEQNLNHDAMYWYRQDPGQGLRLIYYSQIVNDFQKGDIAEGYSVSREKKESFPLTVTSAQKNPTAFYLCASSIDLSGGPFFGPGTRLTVL.

This clone has ten or more counts. V usage is TRBV5-4 and J usage is TRBJ2-1; 11 bases are shared with TRBD2. The CDR3 is 14 amino acids. V lost 6 bases to trimming and J lost 8 bases; unmatched junction nucleotides: 7. CDR1 and CDR2 from the germline V gene are SGHNT and YYREEE (reference sequence). CDR3 in DNA: TGTGCCAGCACCCTGCGACTAGCGGGATATGAGCAGTTCTTC. It is translated as CASTLRLAGYEQFF.

V is TRBV25-1 and J is TRBJ2-5, with TRBD2 identical over 7 bases. With the DNA end fitting TRBJ2-7 better, the J assignment may be wrong. This CDR3 contains 15 residues. Germline values: CDR1 MGHDK, CDR2 SYGVNS. The CDR3 loop is CASSGWPGLSYEQYF. CDR3 nucleotides: TGTGCCAGCAGTGGATGGCCGGGACTAAGCTACGAGCAGTACTTC.

CDR3 nucleotides: TGTGCCAGCTCACAGGGGCAGGGCCACACTGAAGCTTTCTTT. Its protein is CASSQGQGHTEAFF. This chain connects TRBV18 to TRBJ1-1; maybe TRBD1 (5 bases). Germline V gene sequence: CDR1 KGHSH, CDR2 LQKENI. V was trimmed by 4 bases and J by 3 bases, leaving 12 bases between them. The CDR3 has 14 amino acids.

Many counts were recorded for this clone. V usage is TRBV10-3 and J usage is TRBJ2-7, with TRBD2 matching 8 bases. Germline V gene sequence: CDR1 ENHRY, CDR2 SYGVKD. The CDR3 totals 13 residues. Germline trimming cut 0 bases from V and 6 bases from J; bases unmatched to any gene: 1. The CDR3 is CAISESTSGEQYF. The CDR3 nucleotides are TGTGCCATCAGTGAGTCTACTAGCGGCGAGCAGTACTTC.

In its sample, this clone was seen a few times. The chain carries TRBV7-2 and TRBJ2-2; maybe TRBD2 (6 bases). The CDR3 spans 16 residues. Per germline, CDR1 SGHTA and CDR2 FQGNSA. Trimming removed 1 base at V and 1 base at J, with 10 bases between. The CDR3 here is CASSLVLAVNTGELFF. CDR3 DNA: TGTGCCAGCAGCTTAGTGTTAGCGGTGAACACCGGGGAGCTGTTTTTT.

This clone was counted at least ten times. The chain carries TRBV28 and TRBJ2-7, with 7 bases aligning to TRBD1. CDR1 is MDHEN, CDR2 SYDVKM, per germline. The CDR3 is 15 amino acids. V lost 5 bases and J lost 3; bases outside the gene matches: 10. The CDR3 region is CASSPPRQGRYEQYF. CDR3 bases: TGTGCCAGCAGTCCTCCTCGACAGGGCCGCTACGAGCAGTACTTC.

This clone was seen a few times. The rearrangement joins TRBV5-6 to TRBJ2-1; 8 bases align to TRBD2. V gave up 2 bases and J gave up 6 bases; unmatched junction bases: 4. Germline V gene lookup returns CDR1 SGHDT and CDR2 YYEEEE. The CDR3 contains 14 residues. CDR3 loop: CASSLVAGLNEQFF. In DNA form, the CDR3 reads TGTGCCAGCAGCTTAGTAGCGGGACTCAATGAGCAGTTCTTC. The full variable domain, its missing parts supplied by reference TRBV5-6 and TRBJ2-1, is DAGVTQSPTHLIKTRGQQVTLRCSPKSGHDTVSWYQQALGQGPQFIFQYYEEEERQRGNFPDRFSGHQFPNYSSELNVNALLLGDSALYLCASSLVAGLNEQFFGPGTRLTVL.

This chain connects TRBV30 to TRBJ1-1, with a possible D match to TRBD1 (6 bases). V was pared by 1 base and J by 3 bases, with 18 bases between. Germline lookup yields CDR1 GTSNPN and CDR2 SVGIG (reference sequence). This CDR3 spans 16 amino acids. CDR3 coding DNA: TGTGCCTGGAGTGCCGGGACCCTGGGACAACACACTGAAGCTTTCTTT. Amino acids: CAWSAGTLGQHTEAFF.

A few counts support this clone. The chain has TRBV11-2 and TRBJ2-7; TRBD2 might be the D (6 bases). The CDR3 totals 17 residues. CDR1 is SGHAT, CDR2 FQNNGV, per germline. Trimming cost V 1 base and J 4 bases, with 20 bases left between them. CDR3 residues: CASSLGSAAGPPYEQYF. CDR3 bases: TGTGCCAGCAGCTTAGGGTCCGCGGCGGGGCCCCCTTACGAGCAGTACTTC.

V usage is TRBV18 and J usage is TRBJ1-2; 7 bases map to TRBD1. Per the germline V gene, CDR1 is KGHSH and CDR2 is LQKENI. V was pared by 2 bases and J by 4 bases, with 7 bases of the junction left unmatched. The CDR3 has 15 residues. CDR3 in DNA: TGTGCCAGCTCACCAGACCGGGACAGAGCCTATGGCTACACCTTC. The encoded protein is CASSPDRDRAYGYTF.

This clone has just a few counts. This rearrangement joins TRBV11-2 to TRBJ1-5, with 8 bases that match TRBD1. The CDR3 consists of 18 residues. The germline V gene has CDR1 SGHAT and CDR2 FQNNGV. J lost 2 bases, V lost 1 base, and 10 bases had no gene match. CDR3: CASSLGTAGGWGNQPQHF. Written as DNA, the CDR3 is TGTGCCAGCAGCTTAGGGACCGCAGGGGGCTGGGGCAATCAGCCCCAGCATTTT. Full variable domain (outside the CDR3, taken from reference TRBV11-2 and TRBJ1-5): EAGVAQSPRYKIIEKRQSVAFWCNPISGHATLYWYQQILGQGPKLLIQFQNNGVVDDSQLPKDRFSAERLKGVDSTLKIQPAKLEDSAVYLCASSLGTAGGWGNQPQHFGDGTRLSIL.

The chain uses TRBV18 and TRBJ1-1, with TRBD1 identical over 9 bases. The CDR3 has 15 amino acids. Losses at the gene ends were 2 bases for V and 4 bases for J; bases not matched to a gene: 5. Germline lookup yields CDR1 KGHSH and CDR2 LQKENI. CDR3 region: CASSPFGTGSTEAFF. The CDR3, as DNA: TGTGCCAGCTCACCATTCGGGACAGGGAGCACTGAAGCTTTCTTT. The variable domain in full, with the rest retrieved from reference TRBV18 and TRBJ1-1, is NAGVMQNPRHLVRRRGQEARLRCSPMKGHSHVYWYRQLPEEGLKFMVYLQKENIIDESGMPKERFSAEFPKEGPSILRIQQVVRGDSAAYFCASSPFGTGSTEAFFGQGTRLTVV.

This clone has a handful of counts. This chain connects TRBV4-2 to TRBJ2-2; 7 bases are a match to TRBD2. Germline V gene lookup returns CDR1 LGHNA and CDR2 YNFKEQ. V dropped 4 bases and J dropped 1; count of bases not matched to a gene: 0. This CDR3 region has 14 residues. CDR3 sequence: CASSREGNTGELFF. The CDR3 region has the DNA TGTGCCAGCAGCCGGGAGGGGAACACCGGGGAGCTGTTTTTT.

This clone has a handful of counts. Other DNA sequences in the sample encode the same CDR3. The V call is TRBV2, the J call TRBJ2-2, with a tentative D call TRBD1 (6 bases). CDR1 and CDR2 from the germline V gene are SNHLY and FYNNEI. The CDR3 consists of 12 residues. Trimming shortened V by 6 bases and J by 7 bases, and 9 bases separated the two germline ends. DNA for the CDR3: TGTGCCAGCAGGCCAGGGGTCGGGGAGCTGTTTTTT. This codes for CASRPGVGELFF.

Ten or more counts support this clone. The genes are TRBV4-3 and TRBJ2-1; TRBD1 might be the D (5 bases). V was cut by 1 base and J by 8 bases, with 9 bases left in between. The germline V gene has CDR1 LGHNA and CDR2 YSLEER. The length of the CDR3 is 13 residues. CDR3 in DNA: TGCGCCAGCAGCCAAGCCTGGGGCTATGAGCAGTTCTTC. Translation gives CASSQAWGYEQFF.

There are a few counts of this clone. The CDR3 spells CATRALAGNTGELFF. The CDR3, as DNA: TGTGCCACCAGGGCGCTAGCGGGAAACACCGGGGAGCTGTTTTTT. The chain joins TRBV15 to TRBJ2-2, with 9 bases that match TRBD2. CDR3 length equals 15 residues. The ends lost 6 bases at V and 2 bases at J; junction bases unmatched: 4. Germline CDR1 LNHNV, CDR2 YYDKDF (reference sequence).

This clone was observed a handful of times. The chain couples TRBV7-3 to TRBJ2-3, with a tentative D call TRBD2 (6 bases). Germline V gene data show CDR1 as SGHTA and CDR2 as FQGTGA. V lost 1 base to trimming and J lost 1 base, with 6 bases between them. The CDR3 consists of 14 residues. The CDR3: CASSLKRGTDTQYF. The DNA for the CDR3 is TGTGCCAGCAGCTTAAAGCGGGGCACAGATACGCAGTATTTT.

This clone was seen at least ten times. The chain carries TRBV4-3 and TRBJ2-6; perhaps TRBD2 as D (5 bases). Germline values: CDR1 LGHNA, CDR2 YSLEER. The CDR3 totals 14 residues. V was clipped by 5 bases and J by 3 bases, with 8 bases between them. The CDR3 protein is CASSEGGGANVLTF. CDR3 nucleotides: TGCGCCAGCAGCGAGGGTGGTGGGGCCAACGTCCTGACTTTC.

The CDR3 sequence: CASSQEEGADTGELFF. The DNA for the CDR3 is TGCGCCAGCAGCCAAGAGGAGGGGGCGGACACCGGGGAGCTGTTTTTT. This rearrangement joins TRBV4-1 to TRBJ2-2; D possibly corresponds to TRBD1 (7 bases). Trimming cost V 0 bases and J 3 bases, with 11 bases left between them. The CDR3 is 16 residues long. Germline lookup yields CDR1 MGHRA and CDR2 YSYEKL.

The sample holds a few counts of this clone. This chain uses TRBV9 with TRBJ2-1, with 8 nucleotides matching TRBD2. V was clipped by 0 bases and J by 5 bases; unmatched bases: 7. The CDR3 is 16 residues long. Germline CDR1 and CDR2: SGDLS and YYNGEE. The CDR3 loop reads CASSVVGSGKDNEQFF. CDR3 in DNA: TGTGCCAGCAGCGTAGTCGGTAGCGGGAAGGACAATGAGCAGTTCTTC.

A word on this clone: Compared with germline, one end of the junction differs, possibly owing to a read error. The chain is built from TRBV7-7 and TRBJ2-2, with D perhaps TRBD1 (5 bases). The CDR3 spans 16 residues. CDR1 and CDR2 from the germline V gene are SSHAT and FNYEAQ (reference sequence). Here the CDR3 reads CASSSQGVENTGELFF. The DNA for the CDR3 is TGTGCTAGCAGCTCCCAGGGCGTTGAGAACACCGGGGAGCTGTTTTTT.